These 32 T cell receptor beta chains share one sample of origin, sequenced in a study of OX40 agonist ivuxolimab in advanced cancers. Assay: immunoSEQ multiplex PCR; the TCRdb copy retains only in-frame clones and omits some. Of approximately 42,000 clones listed, roughly 88% are singletons. The sequencing here drew on CD4+ or CD8+ T cells sorted from blood, taken in a trial of the OX40 agonist ivuxolimab. Source of these receptors: an adult with an advanced solid tumor such as melanoma, head and neck, liver or kidney cancer.

This clone showed up just once. V gene TRBV27 combines with J gene TRBJ1-3; D might be TRBD1 (6 bases). Trimming cost V 2 bases and J 7 bases, with 15 bases left between them. CDR1 and CDR2 (germline): MNHEY, SMNVEV (reference sequence). The CDR3 consists of 15 residues. The CDR3 loop reads CASSLGGGPGNTIYF. CDR3 sequence (DNA): TGTGCCAGCAGTTTAGGGGGGGGGCCGGGGAACACCATATATTTT.

The chain has TRBV14 and TRBJ2-7; D may match TRBD1 or TRBD2 (5 bases each). Trimming removed 4 bases at V and 4 bases at J, with 14 bases between. The CDR3 totals 14 residues. CDR1 is SGHDN and CDR2 is FVKESK in the germline V gene. The CDR3 DNA follows: TGTGCCAGCAGCCGCTGGGACGGAGTATACGAGCAGTACTTC. This gives the protein CASSRWDGVYEQYF.

The chain uses TRBV11-1 and TRBJ2-7; 8 bases are a match to TRBD1. J gave up 2 bases and V 0 bases, and 12 bases lay outside the gene matches. CDR1 is SGHAT and CDR2 is FQDESV in the germline V gene (reference sequence). This CDR3 spans 18 amino acids. CDR3 residues: CASSLAKYGTGDTYEQYF. Written as DNA, the CDR3 is TGTGCCAGCAGCTTAGCTAAATACGGGACAGGAGATACCTACGAGCAGTACTTC.

This sequence joins TRBV27 and TRBJ1-1, with D maybe TRBD1 (6 bases). CDR1 and CDR2 from the germline V gene are MNHEY and SMNVEV (reference sequence). The ends were cut back, 3 bases at V and 0 bases at J, with 11 bases in the middle. The CDR3 runs to 15 residues. CDR3: CASSFDRNMNTEAFF. The CDR3 nucleotides are TGTGCCAGCAGTTTCGACAGGAACATGAACACTGAAGCTTTCTTT.

About this clone: Sequence at one end of the junction differs from germline and may be a read error. The gene calls are TRBV6-1 and TRBJ1-1; D is possibly TRBD1 (5 bases). This CDR3 has 14 residues. Germline CDR1 is MNHNS and CDR2 is SASEGT. The CDR3 loop is CASREGAWNTEAFF. The CDR3 DNA is TGTGCCAGCAGGGAAGGGGCCTGGAACACTGAAGCTTTCTTT.

This chain links TRBV9 with TRBJ2-5, with a possible D match to TRBD1 (6 bases). The V gene lost 0 bases and the J gene lost 6 bases, with 15 bases spanning the gap. The CDR3 loop spans 15 amino acids. Germline lookup yields CDR1 SGDLS and CDR2 YYNGEE. The CDR3 loop reads CASSVGAEGGKTQYF. CDR3 sequence (DNA): TGTGCCAGCAGCGTAGGGGCCGAAGGGGGAAAGACCCAGTACTTC.

The chain has TRBV6-5 and TRBJ2-7; no clear D gene. CDR1 is MNHEY, CDR2 SVGAGI, per germline. V was clipped by 5 bases and J by 0 bases, with 11 bases between them. The CDR3 totals 14 residues. CDR3 bases: TGTGCCAGCAGTCCGTCAAGGAGCTCCTACGAGCAGTACGTC. Its protein is CASSPSRSSYEQYV.

This clone was found a few times. The same CDR3 is also encoded by other DNA sequences in this sample. The rearrangement uses TRBV7-9 and TRBJ2-5; D is perhaps TRBD1 or TRBD2 (6 bases each). This CDR3 has 17 amino acids. Germline CDR1 reads SEHNR; CDR2 reads FQNEAQ (reference sequence). V lost 1 base to trimming and J lost 3 bases, with 18 bases between them. This CDR3 reads CASSLGRGSRGEETQYF. In DNA, the CDR3 is TGTGCCAGCAGCTTAGGGCGGGGCTCAAGGGGGGAAGAGACCCAGTACTTC.

The chain employs TRBV9 and TRBJ2-7, with D maybe TRBD2 (6 bases). Germline loops: CDR1 SGDLS, CDR2 YYNGEE. Trimming removed 4 bases at V and 6 bases at J, with 17 bases between. The CDR3 consists of 14 residues. The CDR3 protein is CASSPSRGATEQYF. The CDR3 nucleotides read TGTGCCAGCAGCCCCTCTCGCGGGGCCACCGAGCAGTACTTC.

The rearrangement links TRBV5-6 to TRBJ1-1; possibly TRBD1 for D (5 bases). In germline, CDR1 is SGHDT, CDR2 YYEEEE. Trimming left V 4 bases short and J 7 bases short, with 11 bases between. The CDR3 has 12 residues. DNA of the CDR3: TGTGCCAGCAGCCGGAGGGGTAGTGAAGCTTTCTTT. It is translated as CASSRRGSEAFF.

The CDR3 loop reads CASRGLLGNTEAFF. In DNA form, the CDR3 reads TGTGCCAGCAGGGGACTCTTGGGCAACACTGAAGCTTTCTTT. The chain links TRBV6-5 to TRBJ1-1, with a weak D call TRBD1 (5 bases). V was trimmed by 6 bases and J by 2 bases, leaving 13 bases between them. The CDR3 consists of 14 residues. Germline CDR1 reads MNHEY; CDR2 reads SVGAGI.

The chain combines TRBV4-1 with TRBJ1-2, with D maybe TRBD1 (5 bases). The CDR3 runs 16 residues. The V gene's germline CDR1 is MGHRA and CDR2 YSYEKL. V was pared by 4 bases and J by 3 bases, with 18 bases between. CDR3 residues: CASSPEGHRGDYGYTF. The CDR3 coding sequence is TGCGCCAGCAGCCCCGAGGGTCACCGGGGGGACTATGGCTACACCTTC.

The chain joins TRBV5-6 to TRBJ1-6; tentatively, D is TRBD1 (5 bases). Deletions cut 1 base from V and 9 bases from J, with 14 bases between. The CDR3 totals 15 residues. In germline, CDR1 is SGHDT, CDR2 YYEEEE. DNA for the CDR3: TGTGCCAGCAGCTTGAAGGGGTCCGGGGGTTCACCCCTCCACTTT. Translated, it gives CASSLKGSGGSPLHF.

This clone has just a few counts. This chain uses TRBV4-1 with TRBJ2-1, with D tentatively TRBD2 (6 bases). Looked up from germline, CDR1 is MGHRA and CDR2 is YSYEKL. The CDR3 extends over 14 amino acids. V lost 3 bases and J 10 bases, leaving 16 bases between the germline ends. The CDR3: CASSQTSQASEQFF. The CDR3 DNA is TGCGCCAGCAGCCAGACTAGTCAGGCTTCGGAGCAGTTCTTC.

The chain links TRBV4-2 to TRBJ2-1, with 8 bases fitting TRBD2. V gave up 0 bases and J gave up 3 bases; unmatched junction bases: 7. There are 17 residues in the CDR3. In germline, CDR1 is LGHNA, CDR2 YNFKEQ. DNA for the CDR3: TGTGCCAGCAGCCAAGACCCCGCGGGGGGCCTCTACAATGAGCAGTTCTTC. As protein: CASSQDPAGGLYNEQFF.

This clone is deemed medium-sized (0.01 to 0.1%). J is TRBJ1-1 and V is TRBV27; 8 bases line up with TRBD1. Germline V gene lookup returns CDR1 MNHEY and CDR2 SMNVEV (reference sequence). The length of the CDR3 is 15 residues. With 7 bases clipped from V and 0 bases from J, the junction kept 7 bases outside the gene matches. In nucleotides, the CDR3 is TGTGCCAGCAATAGGGACAGGAACATGAACACTGAAGCTTTCTTT. This sequence encodes CASNRDRNMNTEAFF.

This clone was seen only a few times. The V gene is TRBV13, the J gene TRBJ2-3; D gene ambiguous. Trimming cost V 4 bases and J 2 bases, with 7 bases left between them. CDR1 and CDR2 (germline): PRHDT, FYEKMQ (reference sequence). The CDR3 extends over 13 amino acids. The CDR3 DNA reads TGTGCCAGCAGCTCCGGGCTCACAGATACGCAGTATTTT. As protein: CASSSGLTDTQYF.

This clone was detected only once. This chain joins TRBV7-9 and TRBJ2-1; D is possibly TRBD1 or TRBD2 (5 bases each). The CDR3 consists of 13 residues. The germline CDR1 and CDR2 sequences are SEHNR and FQNEAQ (reference sequence). V dropped 5 bases and J dropped 4 bases, with 9 bases sitting between them. The CDR3 here is CASSKEGYNEQFF. CDR3 sequence (DNA): TGTGCCAGCAGCAAAGAGGGGTACAATGAGCAGTTCTTC.

V is TRBV6-1 and J is TRBJ1-6; TRBD1 might be the D (5 bases). Per germline, CDR1 MNHNS and CDR2 SASEGT. CDR3 size: 15 residues. V dropped 5 bases and J dropped 12 bases, with 20 bases sitting between them. The CDR3 nucleotides are TGTGCCAGCAGTCTGGAACTCGGGGGGACGGGACCCCTCCACTTT. Protein sequence: CASSLELGGTGPLHF.

DNA for the CDR3: TGCGCCAGCAGTCAATCCAGGACGGAGACCCAGTACTTC. As protein: CASSQSRTETQYF. The J gene is TRBJ2-5, the V gene TRBV23-1, with unresolved D. TRBV23-1 is an open reading frame whose function is uncertain. Trimming left V 0 bases short and J 5 bases short, with 7 bases between. The CDR3 has 13 amino acids.

The table lists this clone with a count of one. This chain connects TRBV15 to TRBJ2-1; the match to TRBD2 covers 8 bases. This CDR3 contains 16 residues. Per the germline V gene, CDR1 is LNHNV and CDR2 is YYDKDF (reference sequence). V was clipped by 0 bases and J by 5 bases; unmatched bases: 6. This CDR3 reads CATSRDVSGIDNEQFF. In DNA, the CDR3 is TGTGCCACCAGCAGAGATGTTAGCGGGATTGACAATGAGCAGTTCTTC.

This chain links TRBV19 with TRBJ1-4, with a weak D call TRBD1 (6 bases). Germline V gives CDR1 LNHDA, CDR2 SQIVND (reference sequence). With 1 base removed from V and 5 bases from J, the gap between germline ends came to 14 bases. The CDR3 runs to 16 residues. CDR3 protein: CASSIASGQRNEKLFF. CDR3 nucleotide sequence: TGTGCCAGTAGTATAGCCTCCGGACAGAGAAATGAAAAACTGTTTTTT.

The rearrangement joins TRBV7-2 to TRBJ1-2, with D tentatively TRBD1 (5 bases). CDR1 SGHTA and CDR2 FQGNSA come from the germline V gene. Between the trimmed V and J ends, which lost 2 bases and 6 bases, there was a span of 19 bases. This CDR3 has 16 residues. The CDR3 sequence: CASSLRYLRVGDGYTF. The CDR3 region has the DNA TGTGCCAGCAGCTTACGATATCTCCGGGTAGGGGATGGCTACACCTTC.

The chain is built from TRBV7-6 and TRBJ2-4; 9 positions agree with TRBD2. Germline CDR1 is SGHVS and CDR2 is FNYEAQ. The CDR3 sequence is 14 residues long. Trimming cost V 5 bases and J 7 bases; bases outside gene matches: 6. Written as DNA, the CDR3 is TGTGCCAGCAGCCGAGAGGCGGGGGGGAACATTCAGTACTTC. Translated: CASSREAGGNIQYF.

The chain joins TRBV11-2 to TRBJ1-6; D may be TRBD1 (5 bases). The CDR3 length is 17 residues. Germline assignment: CDR1 SGHAT and CDR2 FQNNGV. Trimming stripped 0 bases from V and 5 bases from J, with 14 bases between. CDR3 protein: CASSLEGRVYDNSPLHF. In DNA form, the CDR3 reads TGTGCCAGCAGCTTAGAGGGCAGGGTGTATGATAATTCACCCCTCCACTTT.

V is TRBV4-3 and J is TRBJ2-2; 7 bases agree with TRBD1. V dropped 4 bases and J dropped 1; count of bases not matched to a gene: 3. Germline V gene data show CDR1 as LGHNA and CDR2 as YSLEER. The CDR3 sequence is 15 residues long. For the CDR3, the DNA is TGCGCCAGCAGCCCGGGACAGAGGAACACCGGGGAGCTGTTTTTT. Residues: CASSPGQRNTGELFF.

V usage is TRBV2 and J usage is TRBJ2-1; 9 bases are a match to TRBD1. V lost 1 base, J lost 5 bases, and 6 bases stayed unmatched. The CDR3 consists of 16 residues. The germline gives CDR1 SNHLY, CDR2 FYNNEI. CDR3 DNA sequence: TGTGCCAGCAGTGAAGTGATTGGACAGGGGAACAATGAGCAGTTCTTC. Amino acid sequence: CASSEVIGQGNNEQFF.

The chain carries TRBV11-2 and TRBJ2-1; the D is unclear. From germline, CDR1 is SGHAT and CDR2 FQNNGV. V lost 4 bases, J lost 0 bases, and 10 bases lay in between. The CDR3 is 15 amino acids. The CDR3 loop reads CASSWLIGSYNEQFF. The CDR3 nucleotides are TGTGCCAGCAGCTGGTTAATAGGCTCCTACAATGAGCAGTTCTTC.

The chain joins TRBV6-5 to TRBJ1-5; tentative D call: TRBD1 (5 bases). CDR1 MNHEY and CDR2 SVGAGI come from the germline V gene. This CDR3 comprises 14 residues. V lost 8 bases and J 0 bases, leaving 11 bases between the germline ends. As DNA, the CDR3 is TGTGCCAGCCAATGGGGCCCTAGCAATCAGCCCCAGCATTTT. Protein product: CASQWGPSNQPQHF.

Concerning this clone: An end of the junction does not agree with germline; a read error may underlie this. V usage is TRBV11-1 and J usage is TRBJ1-3; D unclear. Germline values: CDR1 SGHAT, CDR2 FQDESV (reference sequence). The CDR3 runs 13 residues. Here the CDR3 reads CASSLYGRNAIYF. The CDR3 DNA sequence: TGTGCCAGCAGCTTATACGGAAGAAACGCCATATATTTT.

The V call is TRBV7-9, the J call TRBJ1-1, with 7 nucleotides matching TRBD1. Looked up from germline, CDR1 is SEHNR and CDR2 is FQNEAQ (reference sequence). Trimming removed 5 bases from V and 7 bases from J; junction bases left unmatched: 10. The CDR3 is 14 amino acids. The CDR3 DNA reads TGTGCCAGCAGCCCCTCGACAGGGACCCATGAAGCTTTCTTT. It yields the protein CASSPSTGTHEAFF.

The V call is TRBV9, the J call TRBJ2-3, with 7 bases that match TRBD2. The V gene end was trimmed by 3 bases and the J gene end by 0 bases; junction bases not matched to a gene: 4. This CDR3 region has 15 residues. Per germline, CDR1 SGDLS and CDR2 YYNGEE. For the CDR3, the DNA is TGTGCCAGCAGCGCCGGGACTACTAGCACAGATACGCAGTATTTT. Its protein product is CASSAGTTSTDTQYF.